What follows describes a single TCR beta chain. The antigen remains unidentified. V shed 6 bases and J 3 bases; nucleotides not matched to a gene: 3. This CDR3 is 13 amino acids long. Per the germline V gene, CDR1 is MDHEN and CDR2 is SYDVKM. Patients were excluded because of uncontrolled infection, other autoimmune disease, pregnancy or lactation. The record originates from a study of T cells in Graves' hyperthyroidism and ophthalmopathy. Study-wide background: Peripheral blood was collected at initial diagnosis, before any treatment.

Amplification of TCR beta CDR3 regions used RNA as the template. TCR CDR3 regions were first amplified by RT-PCR with HTBI primers. TCRdb itself ran the multiplex PCR reads through MiXCR, one entry per CDR3 protein. The sample shows about 530,000 distinct CDR3 sequences, 15% to 20% of them seen only once. General study results and limits: Stable hyperthyroidism and ophthalmopathy were separated using 13 V-J signatures. Prediction of ophthalmopathy progression came a median approximately 7 months pre-onset.

Material for sequencing was blood. This TCR came from a woman under 30 with Graves' ophthalmopathy. V gene TRBV28 combines with J gene TRBJ2-7, with 9 bases identical to TRBD1. The CDR3 region has the DNA TGTGCCAGCAGGAAGACAGGGGGCTACGAGCAGTACTTC. This gives the protein CASRKTGGYEQYF.